This T cell receptor beta chain originates from a study of T cell responses to AZD1222 COVID-19 vaccine. General study findings and limits: White British donors predominated, females outnumbered males, and clonal diversity was possibly underestimated.

There are 14 residues in the CDR3. Unmatched junction bases numbered 5, after V lost 6 bases and J lost 9 bases. The germline V gene has CDR1 SGHTA and CDR2 FQGNSA. Second-dose groups at about 4 or about 12 weeks were pooled. Profiled with immunoSEQ multiplex PCR; TCRdb holds only in-frame clones, not every one. This repertoire shows about 160,000 clones, approximately 87% found once; its top ten account for around 4.4%. About this clone: Its antigen is still unknown.

This chain connects TRBV7-2 to TRBJ1-6, with 10 nucleotides matching TRBD1. The sequence was obtained from an adult who received the AZD1222 COVID-19 vaccine. The sample consisted of peripheral blood, taken 28 days after the second AZD1222 dose. CDR3 protein: CASRPGQGGSPLHF. The DNA for the CDR3 is TGTGCCAGCAGACCTGGACAGGGGGGTTCACCCCTCCACTTT.